The clone carrying this TCR beta chain was seen only a few times. What it binds is not known. Gene names are mouse gene names. Read data end 4 residues before the CDR3 end; the end is taken from the germline J gene. CD4, CD8alpha, NKG2D, NKG2ACE and other markers guided sorting of pooled cutaneous lymph node cells. After isolation, RNA underwent reverse transcription to generate cDNA as the sequencing template. Using immunoSEQ multiplex PCR, the repertoire was profiled, and TCRdb retains in-frame clones only, with some absent. Altogether more than 250,000 clones were found in the sample, and no singletons occur. The CDR3 is made up of 14 amino acids. V gave up 3 bases and J gave up 0 bases, with 5 bases separating them. CDR1 and CDR2 (germline): LGHNA, YNLKQL (reference sequence). The record originates from a study of CD8+ T cells in alopecia areata. As for the study in general: Approximately 7-11-week-old female C3H/HeJ mice were grafted with skin from spontaneously alopecic roughly 6-12-month-old C3H/HeJ graft donors. Study conclusions and caveats: Patients displayed less clarity in TCR sharing than mice, a finding possibly related to HLA. Especially in alopecia totalis/universalis, lesional scalp showed greater clonality than normal scalp did. Sequenced scalp T cells also include alphabeta T cells resident in normal skin.

This sequence was found in a C3H/HeJ mouse with alopecia areata. This line is of MHC haplotype H2-k. Material: CD4+ T cells sorted from a lymph node. V gene TRBV5 combines with J gene TRBJ2-2; D gene ambiguous. CDR3 DNA (partial): TGTGCCAGCAGCCACCACTCAAACACCGGG. Protein: CASSHHSNTG. The CDR3 as a whole reads CASSHHSNTGQLYF.